The rows below give T cell receptor beta chains drawn from one sample of a study of CD8+ T cells in alopecia areata. TCRdb's table, derived via immunoSEQ multiplex PCR, lists solely in-frame clones and lacks some. Of 150,000 to 200,000 clones in the sample, 50% to 75% were seen once. Here the sequenced sample was CD4+ T cells sorted from blood, taken at roughly week 55, from a patient treated with tofacitinib. The origin of the receptors is a human donor with alopecia areata. The CDR3 runs from the conserved cysteine through the conserved F or W. D genes are given only for firm matches. Size tells how often a clone was seen (once, few, many) or the class of an expanded clone, and some rows leave it out.

v_call,j_call,d_call,cdr3_length,clone_size,cdr3_nt,cdr3_aa
TRBV4-1,TRBJ1-6,TRBD1,18,-,TGCGCCAGCAGCCAAGGGACAGGGCTGAGGAGAGAAGATTCACCCCTCCACTTT,CASSQGTGLRREDSPLHF
TRBV7-2,TRBJ2-3,TRBD2,17,-,TGTGCCAGCAGCTCCACTAGCGGGGGGGCTCGAGCAGATACGCAGTATTTT,CASSSTSGGARADTQYF
TRBV30,TRBJ1-1,TRBD1,13,-,TGTGCCTATGACAGGGGGCCGGTCACTGAAGCTTTCTTT,CAYDRGPVTEAFF
TRBV11-2,TRBJ2-5,-,14,-,TGTGCCAGCAGCTTAGGTCCAACACGGGGGACCCAGTACTTC,CASSLGPTRGTQYF
TRBV29-1,TRBJ1-3,-,14,few,TGCAGCGTTGATGTCGGGGTCTCTGGAAACACCATATATTTT,CSVDVGVSGNTIYF
TRBV21-1,TRBJ2-7,-,15,-,TGTGCCAGCAGCAAAGTCGGTGCTAGCTCCTACGAGCAGTACTTC,CASSKVGASSYEQYF
TRBV2,TRBJ2-7,TRBD1,15,-,TGTGCCAGCAGTGAACAGGACAGGGGCTCCTACGAGCAGTACTTC,CASSEQDRGSYEQYF
TRBV5-1,TRBJ2-3,TRBD2,17,-,TGCGCCAGCAGCTCCACGACTAGCGGGGGTCCGGGACGTACGCAGTATTTT,CASSSTTSGGPGRTQYF
TRBV13,TRBJ1-2,TRBD1,15,-,TGTGCCAGCAGCTTAGCAGGGGGCGACGACTATGGCTACACCTTC,CASSLAGGDDYGYTF
TRBV5-1,TRBJ1-6,-,16,-,TGCGCCAGCAGCTTGAGCGGTCGGCGGAATAATTCACCCCTCCACTTT,CASSLSGRRNNSPLHF
TRBV5-1,TRBJ2-3,-,13,-,TGCGCCAGCACGGAGTCCGGCACAGATACGCAGTATTTT,CASTESGTDTQYF
TRBV2,TRBJ2-5,TRBD1,13,-,TGTGCCAGCAGGCCGGGACAGGGGGAGACCCAGTACTTC,CASRPGQGETQYF
TRBV9,TRBJ1-2,-,14,-,TGTGCCAGCAGCGTAGGGGTGGGGAGCTATGGCTACACCTTC,CASSVGVGSYGYTF
TRBV30,TRBJ2-7,-,12,-,TGTGCCTGGGGTTCTTCCGTAGGCGAGCAGTACTTC,CAWGSSVGEQYF
TRBV4-1,TRBJ1-4,TRBD1,19,few,TGCGCCAGCAGCCAAGATAAAGCCCGAGGAACAGGGGATAGTGAAAAACTGTTTTTT,CASSQDKARGTGDSEKLFF
TRBV6-5,TRBJ2-1,-,13,-,TGTGCCAGCAGCGAAGAGGTAGCCGGTGAGCAGTTCTTC,CASSEEVAGEQFF
TRBV5-1,TRBJ2-7,-,13,-,TGCGCCAGCAGCGTACAGGGTGCTTGGGAGCAGTACTTC,CASSVQGAWEQYF
TRBV7-6,TRBJ1-3,-,16,-,TGTGCCAGCAGCTTGGGGCAGCCCTCCTCTGGAAACACCATATATTTT,CASSLGQPSSGNTIYF
TRBV30,TRBJ1-1,-,12,-,TGTGCCTGGAGTAAGGGGAAGTCTGAAGCTTTCTTT,CAWSKGKSEAFF
TRBV4-2,TRBJ2-7,TRBD1,15,-,TGTGCCAGCAGCCAAGGGGACAGGGGGCGTAAAGAGCAGTACTTC,CASSQGDRGRKEQYF
TRBV27,TRBJ2-7,TRBD1,15,-,TGTGCCAGCAGTTTACATGGGACAGACAACTACGAGCAGTACTTC,CASSLHGTDNYEQYF
TRBV7-2,TRBJ2-5,-,17,-,TGTGCCAGCAGCCCCAGGGGCGGTGTTCCCAAGTCGGAGACCCAGTACTTC,CASSPRGGVPKSETQYF
TRBV15,TRBJ2-5,TRBD1,14,-,TGTGCCACCAGCGCTCGGACAGGGCAAGAGACCCAGTACTTC,CATSARTGQETQYF
TRBV15,TRBJ2-2,-,13,-,TGTGCCACCAGCAGAGATCGAACCGGGGAGCTGTTTTTT,CATSRDRTGELFF
TRBV30,TRBJ1-2,-,15,few,TGTGCCTGTCTAACGGCGGGCAGGTTAAACTATGGCTACACCTTC,CACLTAGRLNYGYTF
TRBV4-1,TRBJ1-6,TRBD1,15,-,TGCGCCAGCAGCCGGGAGGGACAGGGAGATTCACCCCTCCACTTT,CASSREGQGDSPLHF
TRBV10-3,TRBJ1-5,-,13,few,TGTGCCATCAGTACAGGGTTGGATCAGCCCCAGCATTTT,CAISTGLDQPQHF
TRBV29-1,TRBJ2-3,-,13,-,TGCAGCGTTGAGGGGGCAGTATTAGATACGCAGTATTTT,CSVEGAVLDTQYF
TRBV29-1,TRBJ2-2,TRBD1,13,once,TGCAGCGGGGGGACAGGGTCCGCCGGGGAGCTGTTTTTT,CSGGTGSAGELFF
TRBV5-1,TRBJ2-7,-,18,-,TGCGCCAGCAGCTCTGCCCCGACCCTTCAGGTTGGTAGCTACGAGCAGTACTTC,CASSSAPTLQVGSYEQYF
TRBV6-5,TRBJ2-7,-,13,-,TGTGCCAGCAGTTACTCGAAAGGGTACGAGCAGTACTTC,CASSYSKGYEQYF
TRBV5-1,TRBJ2-2,-,17,-,TGCGCCAGCAGCCAGCGCCCGGGTCTCCCGAACACCGGGGAGCTGTTTTTT,CASSQRPGLPNTGELFF
TRBV2,TRBJ1-1,-,13,once,TGTGCCAGCAAGGGGCGTTTAGGCTCTGGAGCTTTCTTT,CASKGRLGSGAFF
TRBV15,TRBJ2-6,-,16,-,TGTGCCACCAGCAGAGGTCCGTACCTTGGGGCCAACGTCCTGACTTTC,CATSRGPYLGANVLTF
TRBV29-1,TRBJ2-1,TRBD1,14,-,TGCAGCGTTGGGGGGACAGGGGTCTTGTTCGGGCAGTTCTTC,CSVGGTGVLFGQFF
TRBV7-9,TRBJ2-1,-,9,-,TGTGCCTGGGGCAATGAGCAGTTCTTC,CAWGNEQFF
TRBV5-1,TRBJ2-7,-,14,few,TGCGCCAGCAGCTTGGAAGACAGAGCCTACGAGCAGTACTTC,CASSLEDRAYEQYF
TRBV7-2,TRBJ2-3,-,13,once,TGTGCCAGCAGCTTTACGGACATTGATACGCAGTATTTT,CASSFTDIDTQYF
TRBV30,TRBJ2-5,TRBD2,12,once,TGTGCCTCCGGCCGGGGGGGAGAGACCCAGTACTTC,CASGRGGETQYF